This T cell receptor (beta chain) emerged from a study of T-cell memory formation after mild COVID-19. TCRdb processed the 5' RACE reads anew with MiXCR; each CDR3 protein has one entry. The data show about 190,000 distinct CDR3 sequences, roughly a tenth seen once. The CDR3 has 14 amino acids. V lost 8 bases and J lost 0, with 11 bases in between. The V gene's germline CDR1 is SNHLY and CDR2 FYNNEI. The source of this sequence is a man younger than 35 who had mild COVID-19 (a few samples of this study predate the infection). Cell type and time point are not known. The chain employs TRBV2 and TRBJ1-3; D uncertain. The sample consisted of PBMCs or a T cell subset sorted from them (not recorded which). The CDR3 sequence is CASGDWSSGNTIYF. DNA of the CDR3: TGTGCCAGCGGCGACTGGAGCTCTGGAAACACCATATATTTT.